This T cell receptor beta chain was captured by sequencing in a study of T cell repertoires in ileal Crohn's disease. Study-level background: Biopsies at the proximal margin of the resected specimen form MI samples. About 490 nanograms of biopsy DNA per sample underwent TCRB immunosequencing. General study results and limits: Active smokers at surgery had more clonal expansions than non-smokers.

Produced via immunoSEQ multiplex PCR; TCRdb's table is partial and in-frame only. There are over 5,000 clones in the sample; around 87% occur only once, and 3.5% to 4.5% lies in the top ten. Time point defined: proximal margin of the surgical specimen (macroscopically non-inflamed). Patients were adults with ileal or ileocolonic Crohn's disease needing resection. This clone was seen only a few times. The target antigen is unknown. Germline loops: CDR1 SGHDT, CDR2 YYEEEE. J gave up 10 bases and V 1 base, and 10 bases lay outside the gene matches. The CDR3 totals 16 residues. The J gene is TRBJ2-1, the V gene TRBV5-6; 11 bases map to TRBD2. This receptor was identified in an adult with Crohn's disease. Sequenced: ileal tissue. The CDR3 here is CASSLRSVLAGAEQFF. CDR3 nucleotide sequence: TGTGCCAGCAGCTTGAGGTCTGTACTAGCGGGGGCCGAGCAGTTCTTC.